Included here is one TCR beta chain sequence, with context. The source of the sample is a study of blood T cell repertoires in COVID-19. Study background: The United States, Italy and Spain supplied acute and convalescent COVID-19 samples. T cells, B-cell-depleted T cells, or PBMCs provided the cDNA or gDNA that served as material.

Authors' processing steps: The assay estimated nucleated cells by amplifying reference gene primers. Libraries were prepared by immunoSEQ multiplex PCR; TCRdb keeps only in-frame clonotypes and omits some of them. V and J calls and clone size are given by that table; D and trimming were obtained from the DNA. The sample lists around 500,000 clones, roughly 85% seen once, with approximately 3.4% in the top ten. The material sequenced was peripheral blood. The receptor was isolated from a human donor in a cohort sampled during active COVID-19.

CDR3 bases: TGTGCCAGCAGCCCGAGACTAGCGGGAGCCCAAGAGACCCAGTACTTC. Translated: CASSPRLAGAQETQYF. The chain employs TRBV11-1 and TRBJ2-5; 12 nucleotides agree with TRBD2. Trimming took 5 bases from V and 1 from J; bases not matched to a gene: 5. The germline V gene has CDR1 SGHAT and CDR2 FQDESV (reference sequence). The CDR3 is 16 amino acids.